The rows below give T cell receptor beta chains drawn from one sample of a study of blood T cell repertoires in COVID-19. Sequencing used immunoSEQ multiplex PCR; TCRdb keeps in-frame clones, though not all of them. The sample records around 200,000 clones, 83% being singletons. Sequencing was performed on peripheral blood. The source is a man in his forties or fifties with active or convalescent COVID-19. Each CDR3 is given with its conserved first and last residue. D genes are given only for firm matches. A row's size may be missing; if present it is once, few, many or a size class.

v_gene: TRBV24-1
j_gene: TRBJ1-5
abundance: -
d_gene: TRBD1
CDR3nt: TGTGCCACCAGTGGAGAGACAGGGTCCAATCAGCCCCAGCATTTT
CDR3aa: CATSGETGSNQPQHF

v_gene: TRBV18
j_gene: TRBJ2-2
abundance: -
d_gene: -
CDR3nt: TGTGCCAGCTCACCCGGGACTTCATTAACCGGGGAGCTGTTTTTT
CDR3aa: CASSPGTSLTGELFF

v_gene: TRBV5-1
j_gene: TRBJ2-1
abundance: -
d_gene: TRBD1
CDR3nt: TGCGCCAGCAGCTCAACAGGGGGCAGCTCCTACAATGAGCAGTTCTTC
CDR3aa: CASSSTGGSSYNEQFF

v_gene: TRBV5-1
j_gene: TRBJ1-4
abundance: -
d_gene: -
CDR3nt: TGCGCCAGCAGCCTCCTAGGGGGAAAGAGTGAAAAACTGTTTTTT
CDR3aa: CASSLLGGKSEKLFF

v_gene: TRBV28
j_gene: TRBJ1-5
abundance: -
d_gene: TRBD1
CDR3nt: TGTGCCAGCAATTCAGGGGGCAGGTGGGATCAGCCCCAGCATTTT
CDR3aa: CASNSGGRWDQPQHF

v_gene: TRBV3-1/TRBV3-2
j_gene: TRBJ1-5
abundance: once
d_gene: -
CDR3nt: TGTGCCAGCAGCCAAGAGGCCGGGTTCAATCAGCCCCAGCATTTT
CDR3aa: CASSQEAGFNQPQHF

v_gene: TRBV6-6
j_gene: TRBJ1-1
abundance: once
d_gene: -
CDR3nt: TGTGCCAGCAGCCGGGAGACTGAAGCTTTCTTT
CDR3aa: CASSRETEAFF

v_gene: TRBV5-1
j_gene: TRBJ2-1
abundance: -
d_gene: TRBD2
CDR3nt: TGCGCCAGCAGCTTAAGTCTAGCGGGAGTCGGCAATGAGCAGTTCTTC
CDR3aa: CASSLSLAGVGNEQFF

v_gene: TRBV6-5
j_gene: TRBJ2-2
abundance: -
d_gene: -
CDR3nt: TGTGCCAGCAGTCCCCGGGCCGGGGAGCTGTTTTTT
CDR3aa: CASSPRAGELFF

v_gene: TRBV19
j_gene: TRBJ1-1
abundance: once
d_gene: -
CDR3nt: TGTGCCAGTTCTAGAACAGGGTTTCTGAACACTGAAGCTTTCTTT
CDR3aa: CASSRTGFLNTEAFF

v_gene: TRBV18
j_gene: TRBJ1-2
abundance: -
d_gene: TRBD1
CDR3nt: TGTGCCAGCTCACCAACGTCGACAGGGAACTATGGCTACACCTTC
CDR3aa: CASSPTSTGNYGYTF

v_gene: TRBV11-2
j_gene: TRBJ1-2
abundance: -
d_gene: TRBD1
CDR3nt: TGTGCCAGCAGCTCCGGGGGACAGCTATATGGCTACACCTTC
CDR3aa: CASSSGGQLYGYTF

v_gene: TRBV28
j_gene: TRBJ1-1
abundance: -
d_gene: TRBD1
CDR3nt: TGTGCCAGCAGGGGGACAGGGGGCGCACGTTGGAACACTGAAGCTTTCTTT
CDR3aa: CASRGTGGARWNTEAFF

v_gene: TRBV19
j_gene: TRBJ2-5
abundance: -
d_gene: -
CDR3nt: TGTGCCAGTAGTATACGGGAAGAGACCCAGTACTTC
CDR3aa: CASSIREETQYF

v_gene: TRBV4-1
j_gene: TRBJ2-3
abundance: -
d_gene: TRBD1
CDR3nt: TGCGCCAGCAGCGTGGGACAGGGGGACCCAGATACGCAGTATTTT
CDR3aa: CASSVGQGDPDTQYF

v_gene: TRBV14
j_gene: TRBJ1-1
abundance: -
d_gene: TRBD1
CDR3nt: TGTGCCAGCAGCCAAGGACAGGGTACAACTGAAGCTTTCTTT
CDR3aa: CASSQGQGTTEAFF

v_gene: TRBV9
j_gene: TRBJ1-1
abundance: -
d_gene: -
CDR3nt: TGTGCCAGCAGCCTACAGGACAGGAACACTGAAGCTTTCTTT
CDR3aa: CASSLQDRNTEAFF

v_gene: TRBV6-5
j_gene: TRBJ2-7
abundance: -
d_gene: TRBD1
CDR3nt: TGTGCCAGCAGTTACTCGGGACAGGGGGCCTACGAGCAGTACTTC
CDR3aa: CASSYSGQGAYEQYF

v_gene: TRBV10-3
j_gene: TRBJ2-1
abundance: -
d_gene: TRBD2
CDR3nt: TGTGCCATCGGGCCTAGCGGCTACAATGAGCAGTTCTTC
CDR3aa: CAIGPSGYNEQFF

v_gene: TRBV6-2/TRBV6-3
j_gene: TRBJ1-2
abundance: -
d_gene: -
CDR3nt: TGTGCCAGCAGCCCGGGCCAATGGGACATCTATGGCTACACCTTC
CDR3aa: CASSPGQWDIYGYTF

v_gene: TRBV18
j_gene: TRBJ1-1
abundance: -
d_gene: TRBD1
CDR3nt: TGTGCCAGCTCACTGAGACAGGGGGCGGGAACCACTGAAGCTTTCTTT
CDR3aa: CASSLRQGAGTTEAFF

v_gene: TRBV5-6
j_gene: TRBJ2-3
abundance: -
d_gene: TRBD2
CDR3nt: TGTGCCAGCAGCTACCCACGGACTAGCGGAGCAGATACGCAGTATTTT
CDR3aa: CASSYPRTSGADTQYF

v_gene: TRBV5-1
j_gene: TRBJ2-3
abundance: -
d_gene: -
CDR3nt: TGCGCCAGCAGCTTTGTCGGGGAGCTCACAGATACGCAGTATTTT
CDR3aa: CASSFVGELTDTQYF

v_gene: TRBV7-9
j_gene: TRBJ1-1
abundance: few
d_gene: -
CDR3nt: TGTGCCAGCAGCCCCCGGTCGGGTTCGGGGAGGGGAACTGAAGCTTTCTTT
CDR3aa: CASSPRSGSGRGTEAFF

v_gene: TRBV4-3
j_gene: TRBJ2-7
abundance: -
d_gene: TRBD2
CDR3nt: TGCGCCAGCAGCCAGAAGTTGTCGGGGGCTAGCGGGGGGCCAACCTACGAGCAGTACTTC
CDR3aa: CASSQKLSGASGGPTYEQYF

v_gene: TRBV4-3
j_gene: TRBJ1-2
abundance: -
d_gene: TRBD1
CDR3nt: TGCGCCAGCAGCCCCCTAGAGGGACAGAACTATGGCTACACCTTC
CDR3aa: CASSPLEGQNYGYTF

v_gene: TRBV19
j_gene: TRBJ2-5
abundance: few
d_gene: -
CDR3nt: TGTGCCACAGAGACAGCAGGGGAGACCCAGTACTTC
CDR3aa: CATETAGETQYF

v_gene: TRBV5-4
j_gene: TRBJ1-4
abundance: -
d_gene: -
CDR3nt: TGTGCCAGCAGCTTGGCGGCAGGGGATCGCATTAGGGAAAAACTGTTTTTT
CDR3aa: CASSLAAGDRIREKLFF

v_gene: TRBV2
j_gene: TRBJ1-3
abundance: -
d_gene: TRBD1
CDR3nt: TGTGCCAGCAGCGCGACAGGGGCGCCTGGAAACACCATATATTTT
CDR3aa: CASSATGAPGNTIYF

v_gene: TRBV19
j_gene: TRBJ2-5
abundance: -
d_gene: -
CDR3nt: TGTGCCAGTCGGGTATCGGGGACTCACCAAGAGACCCAGTACTTC
CDR3aa: CASRVSGTHQETQYF

v_gene: TRBV5-1
j_gene: TRBJ1-5
abundance: -
d_gene: TRBD1
CDR3nt: TGCGCCAGCAGCTTAGGACAGGGGTACAATCAGCCCCAGCATTTT
CDR3aa: CASSLGQGYNQPQHF

v_gene: TRBV7-2
j_gene: TRBJ2-7
abundance: -
d_gene: TRBD1
CDR3nt: TGTGCCAGCAGCCCGGGACAGATTTCCTCCTACGAGCAGTACTTC
CDR3aa: CASSPGQISSYEQYF

v_gene: TRBV7-3
j_gene: TRBJ2-7
abundance: -
d_gene: -
CDR3nt: TGTGCCAGCAGCTCGGGCTGGGGCCGCGAGCAGTACTTC
CDR3aa: CASSSGWGREQYF

v_gene: TRBV18
j_gene: TRBJ2-7
abundance: -
d_gene: -
CDR3nt: TGTGCCAGCTCACCACCCCTCGGGGGGACAAATACCTACGAGCAGTACTTC
CDR3aa: CASSPPLGGTNTYEQYF

v_gene: TRBV5-1
j_gene: TRBJ1-1
abundance: -
d_gene: -
CDR3nt: TGCGCCAGCAGCTTGTTCCTCAGCACTGAAGCTTTCTTT
CDR3aa: CASSLFLSTEAFF

v_gene: TRBV7-9
j_gene: TRBJ1-5
abundance: -
d_gene: -
CDR3nt: TGTGCCAGCAGCCAGGGTGCGGAAAAGGGGCCCCAGCATTTT
CDR3aa: CASSQGAEKGPQHF

v_gene: TRBV4-3
j_gene: TRBJ2-3
abundance: -
d_gene: TRBD2
CDR3nt: TGCGCCAGCAGCCAAGATCCCCGCGGGGGGGCCAAGACGCAGTATTTT
CDR3aa: CASSQDPRGGAKTQYF

v_gene: TRBV30
j_gene: TRBJ1-2
abundance: -
d_gene: -
CDR3nt: TGTGCCTGGAGACAGGGTCTTAATAACTATGGCTACACCTTC
CDR3aa: CAWRQGLNNYGYTF

v_gene: TRBV6-5
j_gene: TRBJ2-5
abundance: -
d_gene: TRBD2
CDR3nt: TGTGCCAGCAGGGGGGAGGGCTGGGGCGGCGAGACCCAGTACTTC
CDR3aa: CASRGEGWGGETQYF

v_gene: TRBV14
j_gene: TRBJ2-7
abundance: once
d_gene: -
CDR3nt: TGTGCCAGCAGCCAAGATCTAGCGAGATCCTACGAGCAGTACTTC
CDR3aa: CASSQDLARSYEQYF

v_gene: TRBV13
j_gene: TRBJ1-1
abundance: once
d_gene: -
CDR3nt: TGTGCCAGCAGCCGTGGTGCGGGCCTAAAAAGGGGGGGCACTGAAGCTTTCTTT
CDR3aa: CASSRGAGLKRGGTEAFF

v_gene: TRBV6-1
j_gene: TRBJ2-7
abundance: -
d_gene: TRBD1
CDR3nt: TGTGCCAGCAGTGAGATACAGGGGTTCACGACCTACGAGCAGTACTTC
CDR3aa: CASSEIQGFTTYEQYF

v_gene: TRBV7-9
j_gene: TRBJ1-2
abundance: once
d_gene: -
CDR3nt: TGTGCCAGCAGCTTAGCAGCTCTGTACTATGGCTACACCTTC
CDR3aa: CASSLAALYYGYTF

v_gene: TRBV7-9
j_gene: TRBJ1-2
abundance: -
d_gene: -
CDR3nt: TGTGCCAGCAGCTCGGCGGGGATTAACTATGGCTACACCTTC
CDR3aa: CASSSAGINYGYTF

v_gene: TRBV19
j_gene: TRBJ1-1
abundance: -
d_gene: -
CDR3nt: TGTGCCAGTAGAGGTCAGGGGCGCACTGAAGCTTTCTTT
CDR3aa: CASRGQGRTEAFF

v_gene: TRBV30
j_gene: TRBJ1-6
abundance: -
d_gene: TRBD1
CDR3nt: TGTGCCTCGCCGGGTCGAAGGACAGGGCATAATTCACCCCTCCACTTT
CDR3aa: CASPGRRTGHNSPLHF